The next 32 T cell receptor beta chains were all read from a single sample in a study of control samples from healthy donors and cancer patients. Assay used: immunoSEQ multiplex PCR; TCRdb lists only in-frame clones, some missing. The table has under 65,000 clones, about nine tenths seen once. The sequencing sample was made of PBMCs. Every receptor here comes from a woman between 45 and 60 years old with colorectal cancer.

The V gene is TRBV6-1, the J gene TRBJ2-5; TRBD2 matches 7 bases. Per the germline V gene, CDR1 is MNHNS and CDR2 is SASEGT. The CDR3 has 18 amino acids. J gave up 5 bases and V 2 bases, and 17 bases lay outside the gene matches. This CDR3 reads CASSETSRGAGFRETQYF. In DNA form, the CDR3 reads TGTGCCAGCAGTGAAACCTCCCGCGGAGCGGGATTTCGGGAGACCCAGTACTTC.

The chain uses TRBV19 and TRBJ1-2; D is possibly TRBD1 (5 bases). The CDR3 covers 13 residues. V lost 8 bases, J lost 3 bases, and 13 bases lay in between. Germline loops: CDR1 LNHDA, CDR2 SQIVND (reference sequence). The CDR3 bases are TGTGCCAGTGGTCAGGGCCTACACTATGGCTACACCTTC. Translated, it gives CASGQGLHYGYTF.

The chain carries TRBV29-1 and TRBJ2-3, with TRBD2 matching over 8 bases. Unmatched junction bases numbered 10, after V lost 1 base and J lost 4 bases. There are 16 residues in the CDR3. The V gene's germline CDR1 is SQVTM and CDR2 ANQGSEA. CDR3 protein: CSVEVPGGIYPDTQYF. The CDR3 nucleotides read TGCAGCGTTGAAGTCCCGGGGGGGATTTATCCAGATACGCAGTATTTT.

For this clone: This specimen includes other DNA sequences encoding the same CDR3. This sequence joins TRBV18 and TRBJ1-1, with a tentative D call TRBD1 (5 bases). This CDR3 is built from 16 residues. V was pared by 5 bases and J by 4 bases, with 20 bases between. Germline lookup yields CDR1 KGHSH and CDR2 LQKENI. In DNA, the CDR3 is TGTGCCAGCTCAGGAGGGACGGTCTCAAAAGGCACTGAAGCTTTCTTT. This translates into CASSGGTVSKGTEAFF.

The V and J genes are TRBV2 and TRBJ1-2; no clear D. This CDR3 has 14 amino acids. Germline lookup yields CDR1 SNHLY and CDR2 FYNNEI. V was shortened by 6 bases and J by 5 bases, with 16 bases between the two germline ends. Written as DNA, the CDR3 is TGTGCCAGCAGAGCCTCAGTTCAGAGTTATGGCTACACCTTC. Translated, it gives CASRASVQSYGYTF.

The chain combines TRBV19 with TRBJ2-1; D is undetermined. Germline CDR1 reads LNHDA; CDR2 reads SQIVND (reference sequence). This CDR3 has 12 amino acids. The V and J ends lost 7 bases and 9 bases respectively, with 13 bases between them. Here the CDR3 reads CASKARNGEQFF. CDR3 nucleotide sequence: TGTGCCAGTAAGGCTAGAAACGGTGAGCAGTTCTTC.

The rearrangement links TRBV20-1 to TRBJ1-1, with D tentatively TRBD1 (5 bases). The V end lost 1 base, the J end lost 10 bases, and 10 bases lay between the germline ends. CDR1 and CDR2 (germline): DFQATT, SNEGSKA (reference sequence). This CDR3 has 11 residues. The CDR3 sequence is CSARVDTLAFF. DNA of the CDR3: TGCAGTGCTAGAGTGGACACACTAGCTTTCTTT.

The DNA for the CDR3 is TGTGCCAGCTCACCACCGAATGAGAACGGGCAGTACTTC. Translated: CASSPPNENGQYF. V usage is TRBV18 and J usage is TRBJ2-7; D remains ambiguous. CDR1 KGHSH and CDR2 LQKENI come from the germline V gene. The CDR3 is 13 amino acids. V lost 0 bases and J lost 9, with 12 bases in between. Together with reference TRBV18 and TRBJ2-7, the CDR3 gives the full variable domain: NAGVMQNPRHLVRRRGQEARLRCSPMKGHSHVYWYRQLPEEGLKFMVYLQKENIIDESGMPKERFSAEFPKEGPSILRIQQVVRGDSAAYFCASSPPNENGQYFGPGTRLTVT.

The J gene is TRBJ1-3, the V gene TRBV30; D is perhaps TRBD1 (6 bases). Trimming pared 3 bases from V and 0 bases from J, leaving 15 bases between. This CDR3 contains 16 residues. Germline CDR1 is GTSNPN and CDR2 is SVGIG (reference sequence). The CDR3 protein is CAWRKRGESSGNTIYF. CDR3 DNA sequence: TGTGCCTGGAGGAAAAGGGGGGAAAGCTCTGGAAACACCATATATTTT.

This chain links TRBV19 with TRBJ1-5; 9 nucleotides agree with TRBD1. Germline CDR1 and CDR2: LNHDA and SQIVND (reference sequence). The CDR3 contains 15 residues. With V trimmed by 4 bases and J by 7 bases, 8 bases remained unmatched. CDR3 DNA: TGTGCCAGTAGTAGGGGGACAGGGCGCACACAGCCCCAGCATTTT. This sequence encodes CASSRGTGRTQPQHF.

This chain joins TRBV2 and TRBJ1-1; TRBD1 is a possible D gene (6 bases). The germline V gene has CDR1 SNHLY and CDR2 FYNNEI. The V end was cut by 6 bases, the J end by 1 base, with 6 bases between. The CDR3 contains 12 residues. CDR3 coding DNA: TGTGCCAGCAGACAGGGGAACACTGAAGCTTTCTTT. It yields the protein CASRQGNTEAFF. The full variable domain, rest sourced from reference TRBV2 and TRBJ1-1, is EPEVTQTPSHQVTQMGQEVILRCVPISNHLYFYWYRQILGQKVEFLVSFYNNEISEKSEIFDDQFSVERPDGSNFTLKIRSTKLEDSAMYFCASRQGNTEAFFGQGTRLTVV.

This clone showed up just a few times. This chain joins TRBV7-8 and TRBJ2-5; perhaps TRBD2 as D (6 bases). Germline CDR1 SGHVS, CDR2 FQNEAQ. Trimming cost V 2 bases and J 1 base, with 14 bases left between them. This CDR3 spans 16 amino acids. CDR3 residues: CASSLSGLGGQETQYF. CDR3 nucleotide sequence: TGTGCCAGCAGCTTAAGCGGTCTGGGAGGCCAAGAGACCCAGTACTTC.

This chain links TRBV27 with TRBJ2-1; 9 bases are a match to TRBD2. The CDR3 is 15 amino acids. Trimming at V came to 0 bases and at J to 9 bases, leaving 6 bases not matched to a gene. Per the germline V gene, CDR1 is MNHEY and CDR2 is SMNVEV (reference sequence). Written as DNA, the CDR3 is TGTGCCAGCAGTTTATCCGGACCACTAGCGGGTGAGCAGTTCTTC. It codes for CASSLSGPLAGEQFF.

The genes are TRBV12-3 or TRBV12-4 and TRBJ1-2; tentative D call: TRBD1 (5 bases). Between the trimmed V and J ends, which lost 6 bases and 4 bases, there was a span of 9 bases. CDR3 size: 12 residues. CDR3 in DNA: TGTGCCAGCAGATACAGGATCTATGGCTACACCTTC. This gives the protein CASRYRIYGYTF.

J is TRBJ1-5 and V is TRBV28; D is unresolved. The CDR3 runs 12 residues. Looked up from germline, CDR1 is MDHEN and CDR2 is SYDVKM. V lost 2 bases, J lost 5 bases, and 4 bases lay in between. The CDR3 here is CASSLMDQPQHF. Written as DNA, the CDR3 is TGTGCCAGCAGTTTAATGGATCAGCCCCAGCATTTT.

This clone was recorded only once. V usage is TRBV2 and J usage is TRBJ1-4; D is unclear. Germline CDR1 reads SNHLY; CDR2 reads FYNNEI. Trimming shortened V by 6 bases and J by 8 bases, and 16 bases separated the two germline ends. This CDR3 is 14 amino acids long. The CDR3: CASSESRNREKLFF. DNA for the CDR3: TGTGCCAGCAGCGAGTCGAGAAACCGGGAAAAACTGTTTTTT.

This clone has only one observation. This chain joins TRBV4-2 and TRBJ1-2; D is uncertain. Trimming removed 0 bases from V and 3 bases from J, with 20 bases in between. This CDR3 has 18 amino acids. Germline V gene lookup returns CDR1 LGHNA and CDR2 YNFKEQ. As DNA, the CDR3 is TGTGCCAGCAGCCAAGATAAACGGGCTCTCACCATAGACTATGGCTACACCTTC. Its translation: CASSQDKRALTIDYGYTF.

V is TRBV7-2 and J is TRBJ2-1; D gene uncertain. This CDR3 contains 14 residues. Germline CDR1 is SGHTA and CDR2 is FQGNSA. V was pared by 5 bases and J by 10 bases, with 18 bases between. This CDR3 reads CASSPPPGRKEQFF. CDR3 in DNA: TGTGCCAGCAGCCCCCCCCCGGGCCGAAAGGAGCAGTTCTTC.

The chain uses TRBV7-6 and TRBJ2-5; 10 nucleotides agree with TRBD1. V was pared by 1 base and J by 4 bases, with 3 bases of the junction left unmatched. The CDR3 runs to 15 residues. Germline V gene data show CDR1 as SGHVS and CDR2 as FNYEAQ. CDR3 nucleotide sequence: TGTGCCAGCAGCTTAGGGAGGACAGGGGGAGAGACCCAGTACTTC. Its protein is CASSLGRTGGETQYF. The entire variable domain, with the rest obtained from reference TRBV7-6 and TRBJ2-5, is as follows: GAGVSQSPRYKVTKRGQDVALRCDPISGHVSLYWYRQALGQGPEFLTYFNYEAQQDKSGLPNDRFSAERPEGSISTLTIQRTEQRDSAMYRCASSLGRTGGETQYFGPGTRLLVL.

The chain couples TRBV5-1 to TRBJ2-3, with TRBD2 matching over 9 bases. The CDR3 has 14 residues. V dropped 4 bases and J dropped 5; count of bases not matched to a gene: 5. CDR1 and CDR2 (germline): SGHRS, YFSETQ. Written as DNA, the CDR3 is TGCGCCAGCAGCAGCGGGGGGCAGATAGATACGCAGTATTTT. Translation: CASSSGGQIDTQYF.

The V gene is TRBV5-1, the J gene TRBJ2-5; D tentatively fits TRBD1 or TRBD2 (5 bases each). V was shortened by 7 bases and J by 5 bases, with 18 bases between the two germline ends. Per germline, CDR1 SGHRS and CDR2 YFSETQ. This CDR3 is built from 14 residues. The CDR3, as DNA: TGCGCCAGCCAACCGGGACGAGGGCGTGAGACCCAGTACTTC. Protein sequence: CASQPGRGRETQYF.

V and J are TRBV29-1 and TRBJ2-3; D unclear. The length of the CDR3 is 12 residues. The germline CDR1 and CDR2 sequences are SQVTM and ANQGSEA. V gave up 7 bases and J gave up 6 bases, with 14 bases separating them. Here the CDR3 DNA reads TGCAGCGAGTCTATTGACGGGGATACGCAGTATTTT. The encoded protein is CSESIDGDTQYF.

The chain combines TRBV24-1 with TRBJ1-5, with 7 bases matching TRBD1. Unmatched junction bases numbered 5, after V lost 2 bases and J lost 5 bases. CDR3 length equals 15 residues. Looked up from germline, CDR1 is KGHDR and CDR2 is SFDVKD. Here the CDR3 reads CATSDSGQLHQPQHF. CDR3 sequence (DNA): TGTGCCACCAGTGATTCGGGACAGCTCCATCAGCCCCAGCATTTT.

The chain uses TRBV11-1 and TRBJ1-2; the match to TRBD1 covers 9 bases. Germline-derived CDR1 and CDR2 are SGHAT and FQDESV (reference sequence). The CDR3 contains 13 residues. V gave up 4 bases and J gave up 6 bases; unmatched junction bases: 3. As DNA, the CDR3 is TGTGCCAGCAGCTACAGGGGGCCGGATGGCTACACCTTC. It yields the protein CASSYRGPDGYTF.

The chain is built from TRBV21-1 and TRBJ1-2. TRBV21-1 is a documented pseudogene. The CDR3 is made up of 17 amino acids. CDR3 DNA sequence: TGTGCCAGCAGCACGGGGGGACGGACCTTAGCTAACTATGGCTACACCTTC. Amino acids: CASSTGGRTLANYGYTF.

The chain joins TRBV2 to TRBJ1-5, with D perhaps TRBD1 (6 bases). The CDR3 is 15 amino acids. The V and J ends lost 2 bases and 4 bases respectively, with 12 bases between them. CDR1 is SNHLY and CDR2 is FYNNEI in the germline V gene. The CDR3 nucleotides read TGTGCCAGCAGTGAACGGTCAGGGGTAAATCAGCCCCAGCATTTT. Residues: CASSERSGVNQPQHF.

The CDR3 DNA reads TGTGCCAGCAGCCAAGCGGGGACTAGCGGGGGGGCCGGTACAGATACGCAGTATTTT. Its translation: CASSQAGTSGGAGTDTQYF. V usage is TRBV3-1 (or the pseudogene TRBV3-2) and J usage is TRBJ2-3; the match to TRBD2 covers 16 bases. CDR1 is LGHDT, CDR2 YNNKEL, per germline (reference sequence). The CDR3 runs to 19 residues. V lost 1 base and J lost 3; bases outside the gene matches: 7.

The rearrangement joins TRBV27 to TRBJ2-7; 8 nucleotides align to TRBD2. The V gene's germline CDR1 is MNHEY and CDR2 SMNVEV (reference sequence). J was trimmed by 4 bases and V by 0 bases; bases with no gene match: 5. This CDR3 has 15 residues. The CDR3 spells CASSLSLAGGYEQYF. In DNA form, the CDR3 reads TGTGCCAGCAGTTTATCCCTAGCGGGTGGGTACGAGCAGTACTTC.

The chain uses TRBV7-8 and TRBJ2-7; D is ambiguous. The V end was cut by 4 bases, the J end by 4 bases, with 5 bases between. CDR3 size: 11 residues. Per the germline V gene, CDR1 is SGHVS and CDR2 is FQNEAQ. CDR3: CASSSQYEQYF. In DNA form, the CDR3 reads TGTGCCAGCAGCTCCCAGTACGAGCAGTACTTC. The full variable domain, with the rest looked up from reference TRBV7-8 and TRBJ2-7, is GAGVSQSPRYKVAKRGQDVALRCDPISGHVSLFWYQQALGQGPEFLTYFQNEAQLDKSGLPSDRFFAERPEGSVSTLKIQRTQQEDSAVYLCASSSQYEQYFGPGTRLTVT.

The V gene is TRBV6-5, the J gene TRBJ1-5; weak D call: TRBD1 (5 bases). This CDR3 has 14 residues. V was trimmed by 2 bases and J by 6 bases, leaving 11 bases between them. In germline, CDR1 is MNHEY, CDR2 SVGAGI. CDR3 protein: CASSYVLGGQPQHF. CDR3 coding DNA: TGTGCCAGCAGTTACGTGCTGGGGGGTCAGCCCCAGCATTTT.

This sequence joins TRBV30 and TRBJ2-1, with a weak D call TRBD1 (5 bases). The germline CDR1 and CDR2 sequences are GTSNPN and SVGIG (reference sequence). The V and J ends lost 5 bases and 5 bases respectively, with 13 bases between them. The CDR3 has 13 amino acids. The DNA for the CDR3 is TGTGCCTGGTTTGGGCAGGGCAACAATGAGCAGTTCTTC. It is translated as CAWFGQGNNEQFF.

In this sample, this clone turned up once. The chain couples TRBV25-1 to TRBJ1-6, with D possibly TRBD1 on 5 matching bases. The CDR3 consists of 14 residues. Germline CDR1 and CDR2: MGHDK and SYGVNS. The V end was cut by 4 bases, the J end by 2 bases, with 6 bases between. CDR3 sequence (DNA): TGTGCCAGCAGTGCGACAGCCTATAATTCACCCCTCCACTTT. Amino acid sequence: CASSATAYNSPLHF.